Below are 23 T cell receptor beta chains sequenced from a single sample in a study of tumor and adjacent non-tumor tissue in lung cancer. This sample's RNA came from whole unsorted tissue. More than 3 cm separated this lung sample from the edge of the tumor. A modified ARM-PCR protocol with three rounds of nested PCR amplified TCRbeta. TCRdb re-called the multiplex PCR reads through MiXCR, storing one row per CDR3 protein. Altogether roughly 75,000 distinct CDR3 sequences are present, roughly 80% being singletons, with the ten largest covering approximately 51%. The source material was distant non-tumor lung tissue. Receptors originate from a man in his fifties or sixties with non-small cell lung cancer.

Notes on this clonotype: A read error may account for a junction end that differs from germline. V usage is TRBV11-3 and J usage is TRBJ2-5; a possible D gene is TRBD2 (6 bases). CDR1 is SGHNT and CDR2 is YENEEA in the germline V gene. This CDR3 is built from 16 residues. The CDR3 loop is CGSGPAGGASRETQYF. The CDR3, as DNA: TGTGGCAGCGGCCCGGCGGGCGGGGCGTCGCGTGAGACCCAGTACTTC.

Turning to this clonotype: The germline gene is not matched at one end of the junction; a read error may be the cause. This sequence joins TRBV6-2 or TRBV6-3 and TRBJ2-1; a weak D match, TRBD1 (6 bases). This CDR3 is 14 amino acids long. CDR1 is MNHEY, CDR2 SVGEGT, per germline. CDR3 loop: CASTDRTARYEQFF. CDR3 nucleotides: TGTGCAAGCACCGACCGGACAGCCCGCTATGAGCAATTCTTC.

Remarks on this clonotype: A read error may produce the germline difference seen at one junction end. The rearrangement links TRBV20-1 to TRBJ2-2, with D perhaps matching TRBD2 (6 bases). Germline CDR1 is DFQATT and CDR2 is SNEGSKA (reference sequence). The CDR3 runs to 17 residues. CDR3 DNA: TGTAGTGCTCCGCGAACACATGCAGGGAGGTACACCGGGGAGCTGTTTTTT. Translating gives CSAPRTHAGRYTGELFF.

Comments on this clonotype: Given the absence of the conserved phenylalanine or tryptophan at the CDR3 end, a read error is likely. No DNA is shown, since the ends of the CDR3 on it are uncertain; the CDR3 is the one TCRdb lists. The chain's CDR3 is CASSFQGADTQYY. V and J are TRBV11-3 and TRBJ2-3; the D call of TRBD1 is as the table states it, not checked on the DNA. Germline CDR1 is SGHNT and CDR2 is YENEEA. The CDR3 extends over 13 residues, inclusive of both ends.

This clonotype was seen repeatedly, ten times or more. The gene calls are TRBV5-1 and TRBJ2-5; TRBD1 aligns across 7 bases. This CDR3 is 15 amino acids long. V was clipped by 4 bases and J by 5 bases; unmatched bases: 11. The germline V gene encodes CDR1 SGHRS and CDR2 YFSETQ. CDR3 residues: CASSAGQDHRETQYF. In nucleotides, the CDR3 is TGCGCCAGCAGCGCCGGACAGGATCACCGTGAGACCCAGTACTTC.

The CDR3 spells CASSPTGFTDTQYF. The DNA of the CDR3 is TGTGCCAGCAGCCCGACAGGGTTCACAGATACGCAGTATTTT. The genes are TRBV14 and TRBJ2-3; 7 bases are shared with TRBD1. V shed 4 bases, J shed 2 bases, and the junction held 3 bases outside the gene matches. Germline V gene data show CDR1 as SGHDN and CDR2 as FVKESK. CDR3 length: 14 residues. Variable domain in full (rest from reference TRBV14 and TRBJ2-3): EAGVTQFPSHSVIEKGQTVTLRCDPISGHDNLYWYRRVMGKEIKFLLHFVKESKQDESGMPNNRFLAERTGGTYSTLKVQPAELEDSGVYFCASSPTGFTDTQYFGPGTRLTVL.

Worth noting for this clonotype: This may be a read error: a much more frequent sequence differs by one nucleotide. This sequence joins TRBV5-1 and TRBJ1-5, with TRBD1 identical over 10 bases. The J call is doubtful: the DNA matches TRBJ2-3 better. Germline lookup yields CDR1 SGHRS and CDR2 YFSETQ. The CDR3 is 13 amino acids. The CDR3 spells CASSYGQGEPQYF. The CDR3 nucleotides read TGCGCCAGCAGCTACGGACAGGGGGAGCCCCAGTATTTT.

To note about this clonotype: A read error may account for a junction end that differs from germline. V and J are TRBV11-2 and TRBJ2-6; weak D call: TRBD1 (5 bases). The CDR3 runs to 14 residues. Germline CDR1 reads SGHAT; CDR2 reads FQNNGV. The CDR3 reads CSSSPISGANVLTF. The CDR3 region has the DNA TGTTCCAGCAGTCCTATCTCTGGGGCCAACGTACTTACTTTC.

Details on this clonotype: This may be a read error: a much more frequent sequence differs by one nucleotide. The chain employs TRBV4-2 and TRBJ2-3; the D call may be TRBD1 or TRBD2 (5 bases each). CDR1 is LGHNA and CDR2 is YNFKEQ in the germline V gene. The CDR3 has 16 residues. Trimming removed 0 bases at V and 8 bases at J, with 18 bases between. The CDR3 DNA follows: TGTGCCAGCAGCCAAGAGGCTAGCCCAGGGCCAACTACGCAGTATTTT. Its translation: CASSQEASPGPTTQYF.

V gene TRBV11-2 combines with J gene TRBJ1-1, with D maybe TRBD1 (5 bases). The CDR3 spans 14 residues. Germline CDR1 is SGHAT and CDR2 is FQNNGV. The CDR3 bases are TGTACTAACAGCTTAATCGGGAGGGGCACTGAAGCTTTCTTT. Its translation is CTNSLIGRGTEAFF. The full variable domain, with the rest looked up from reference TRBV11-2 and TRBJ1-1, is EAGVAQSPRYKIIEKRQSVAFWCNPISGHATLYWYQQILGQGPKLLIQFQNNGVVDDSQLPKDRFSAERLKGVDSTLKIQPAKLEDSAVYLCTNSLIGRGTEAFFGQGTRLTVV.

This sequence joins TRBV20-1 and TRBJ1-1; 8 bases map to TRBD1. CDR1 DFQATT and CDR2 SNEGSKA come from the germline V gene (reference sequence). The CDR3 covers 13 residues. J was trimmed by 4 bases and V by 8 bases; bases with no gene match: 9. In DNA form, the CDR3 reads TGCAGTATTAAAATCGACAGGGGCACTGAAGCTTTCTTT. This sequence encodes CSIKIDRGTEAFF.

This clonotype has at least ten counts. The chain joins TRBV4-1 to TRBJ1-2, with a possible D match to TRBD1 (5 bases). Germline V gene data show CDR1 as MGHRA and CDR2 as YSYEKL. V was trimmed by 3 bases and J by 8 bases, leaving 19 bases between them. The CDR3 sequence is 15 residues long. The CDR3 here is CASSQESRGLGGYTF. DNA of the CDR3: TGCGCCAGCAGCCAGGAATCAAGGGGTCTGGGAGGCTACACCTTC.

In regard to this clonotype: A read error is likely, as this CDR3 ends without the conserved phenylalanine or tryptophan. The CDR3 sequence is CASSQDRVGTTDTQYL. The CDR3 nucleotides are TGCGCTAGCAGCCAAGATAGAGTGGGCACCACAGATACGCAGTATTTA. This rearrangement joins TRBV4-3 to TRBJ2-3; D ambiguous. This CDR3 comprises 16 residues. CDR1 and CDR2 from the germline V gene are LGHNA and YSLEER.

Remarks on this clonotype: The junction departs from the called germline gene at one end, perhaps through a read error. The rearrangement links TRBV12-3 or TRBV12-4 to TRBJ2-2; perhaps TRBD2 as D (5 bases). The CDR3 is 11 amino acids. This CDR3 reads CASLADGVLFF. The CDR3, as DNA: TGTGCCAGCTTAGCTGACGGGGTGCTGTTTTTT.

To note about this clonotype: Here the CDR3 omits its conserved ending phenylalanine or tryptophan, so a read error is the likely source. The genes are TRBV11-3 and TRBJ1-6, with D uncertain. The CDR3 consists of 13 residues. Germline V CDR1 and CDR2: SGHNT, YENEEA. Here the CDR3 reads CASSPGINSLLHI. CDR3 sequence (DNA): TGTGCCAGCAGCCCTGGGATTAATTCACTCCTCCACATT.

Of note for this clonotype: One junction end does not reproduce the germline sequence, and a read error may be involved. DNA for the CDR3: TGTGCCAGGAGCCAAGAGTTCACCGGGGAGCTGTTTTTT. Translating gives CARSQEFTGELFF. The chain couples TRBV4-3 to TRBJ2-2; D not certain. This CDR3 is 13 amino acids long. The V gene's germline CDR1 is LGHNA and CDR2 YSLEER.

Remarks on this clonotype: It is unclear where the CDR3 begins or ends on the DNA, so no DNA is shown, and the CDR3 is as TCRdb lists it. The J gene is TRBJ1-1, the V gene TRBV11-2. From its first to its last residue, the CDR3 has 14 amino acids. Germline V lookup: CDR1 SGHAT, CDR2 FQNNGV. The CDR3 spells CACSLVGRGAEASF.

This clonotype was seen at least ten times. The rearrangement links TRBV5-1 to TRBJ1-2, with D perhaps matching TRBD1 (5 bases). V gave up 8 bases and J gave up 7 bases, with 21 bases separating them. The CDR3 sequence is 14 residues long. CDR1 is SGHRS, CDR2 YFSETQ, per germline. CDR3 DNA sequence: TGCGCCAGTCAGCCCGGGATCCTGCAGGGTGGCTACACCTTC. Amino acid sequence: CASQPGILQGGYTF.

This clonotype was observed a single time. The chain uses TRBV24-1 and TRBJ1-2; the match to TRBD1 covers 8 bases. Germline trimming cut 3 bases from V and 4 bases from J; bases unmatched to any gene: 9. In germline, CDR1 is KGHDR, CDR2 SFDVKD. CDR3 size: 16 residues. CDR3 nucleotides: TGTGCCACCAGTGATCTGGACAGGGTTGATGGCTATGGCTACACCTTC. This translates into CATSDLDRVDGYGYTF.

A note on this clonotype: A much larger clonotype is one base distant, so this may be a read error. The chain has TRBV6-2 or TRBV6-3 and TRBJ2-1; D is undetermined. Germline V gene sequence: CDR1 MNHEY, CDR2 SVGEGT. The CDR3 length is 16 residues. The CDR3 sequence is CTSSYRGVSSYNEQFF. CDR3 DNA sequence: TGTACCAGCAGTTACCGCGGCGTTAGCTCCTACAATGAGCAGTTCTTC.

Remarks on this clonotype: A junction end diverges from the germline sequence, so it may reflect a read error. The rearrangement links TRBV7-9 to TRBJ2-3, with D perhaps TRBD2 (6 bases). CDR1 and CDR2 from the germline V gene are SEHNR and FQNEAQ (reference sequence). The CDR3 has 12 amino acids. This CDR3 reads CGSRRGPDTQYF. The DNA of the CDR3 is TGTGGCAGCAGGCGGGGCCCCGATACACAGTATTTT.

As for this clonotype: At one of its ends the junction is not consistent with the germline gene, which may arise from a read error. CDR3 coding DNA: TGTGCAAGCAGTTCTACGGGGGAAGATACCCAGTACTTC. The encoded protein is CASSSTGEDTQYF. This chain connects TRBV11-2 to TRBJ2-5, with D perhaps TRBD2 (6 bases). CDR3 length: 13 amino acids. Germline V CDR1 and CDR2: SGHAT, FQNNGV.

The chain recombines TRBV12-3 or TRBV12-4 with TRBJ2-6; 10 bases are shared with TRBD2. This CDR3 region has 17 residues. V dropped 6 bases and J dropped 8; count of bases not matched to a gene: 13. The CDR3 DNA sequence: TGTGCCAGCAGCCTAGCGGGGGCCAGCTCTAGGCCCAACGTCCTGACTTTC. It is translated as CASSLAGASSRPNVLTF.